The 8 T cell receptor beta chains presented below share a single source sample, sequenced in a study of shared clonotypes between healthy human individuals. Clones were read by immunoSEQ multiplex PCR, and TCRdb kept only the in-frame ones, dropping some. There are about 1.1 million clones in the sample; approximately 75% occur only once, and 0.7% to 0.95% lies in the top ten. Material: memory CD4+ T cells from PBMCs. Subset here: CD45RA-negative fraction. All receptors derive from a man aged 18 to 30 in good health. Some clones in this sample may be carry-over from other donors' samples.

The chain carries TRBV11-3 and TRBJ2-3, with a tentative D call TRBD2 (5 bases). The CDR3 is made up of 14 amino acids. Trimming shortened V by 5 bases and J by 4 bases, and 13 bases separated the two germline ends. Germline CDR1 is SGHNT and CDR2 is YENEEA. Written as DNA, the CDR3 is TGTGCCAGCAGCCGCAGCTGGACTGCAGATACGCAGTATTTT. As protein: CASSRSWTADTQYF. Variable domain in full (rest from reference TRBV11-3 and TRBJ2-3): EAGVVQSPRYKIIEKKQPVAFWCNPISGHNTLYWYLQNLGQGPELLIRYENEEAVDDSQLPKDRFSAERLKGVDSTLKIQPAELGDSAVYLCASSRSWTADTQYFGPGTRLTVL.

This chain uses TRBV19 with TRBJ1-1; 7 nucleotides agree with TRBD1. After removal of 5 bases from V and 2 bases from J, the junction contained 8 bases not matched to a gene. This CDR3 comprises 15 residues. Germline CDR1 LNHDA, CDR2 SQIVND (reference sequence). In DNA, the CDR3 is TGTGCCAGTAGTTACACGGACAGGTTCAACACTGAAGCTTTCTTT. Protein: CASSYTDRFNTEAFF.

The gene calls are TRBV7-2 and TRBJ2-2, with a tentative D call TRBD2 (5 bases). V lost 0 bases to trimming and J lost 6 bases, with 5 bases between them. CDR3 length equals 13 residues. Germline V gene data show CDR1 as SGHTA and CDR2 as FQGNSA. CDR3 sequence (DNA): TGTGCCAGCAGCTTAGCGGGAGCCGGGGAGCTGTTTTTT. Encoded protein: CASSLAGAGELFF.

In its sample, this clone was seen a few times. CDR3 bases: TGCGCCAGCAGCTTCCTAGCGGGAGGGCCGCACACCGGGGAGCTGTTTTTT. Translating it yields CASSFLAGGPHTGELFF. This chain joins TRBV5-1 and TRBJ2-2; TRBD2 matches at 12 bases. CDR3 size: 17 residues. J lost 3 bases, V lost 2 bases, and 5 bases had no gene match. The V gene's germline CDR1 is SGHRS and CDR2 YFSETQ.

This clone came up once. The rearrangement joins TRBV7-9 to TRBJ1-2; a weak D match, TRBD1 (5 bases). The CDR3 has 13 residues. Per germline, CDR1 SEHNR and CDR2 FQNEAQ (reference sequence). Deletions cut 2 bases from V and 8 bases from J, with 12 bases between. The CDR3 sequence: CASSLTARGGYTF. The DNA of the CDR3 is TGTGCCAGCAGCTTAACAGCGAGGGGAGGCTACACCTTC.

This chain's CDR3 is CASVGQAANQPQHF. The CDR3 bases are TGTGCCAGCGTCGGACAGGCGGCCAATCAGCCCCAGCATTTT. This chain joins TRBV28 and TRBJ1-5; 7 bases agree with TRBD1. Losses at the gene ends were 8 bases for V and 3 bases for J; bases not matched to a gene: 7. Germline assignment: CDR1 MDHEN and CDR2 SYDVKM. The CDR3 contains 14 residues. Full variable domain (missing parts from reference TRBV28 and TRBJ1-5): DVKVTQSSRYLVKRTGEKVFLECVQDMDHENMFWYRQDPGLGLRLIYFSYDVKMKEKGDIPEGYSVSREKKERFSLILESASTNQTSMYLCASVGQAANQPQHFGDGTRLSIL.

The V gene is TRBV11-3, the J gene TRBJ2-1; weak D call: TRBD2 (6 bases). Germline V gene lookup returns CDR1 SGHNT and CDR2 YENEEA. The CDR3 is 14 amino acids. The V end was cut by 5 bases, the J end by 0 bases, with 8 bases between. The CDR3, as DNA: TGTGCCAGCAGCCCGACTAGCTCCTACAATGAGCAGTTCTTC. Translation gives CASSPTSSYNEQFF.

A single count supports this clone. J is TRBJ2-7 and V is TRBV29-1, with D possibly matching TRBD2 (6 bases). CDR3 length: 12 residues. Trimming took 7 bases from V and 5 from J, leaving 15 bases between them. Germline V gene data show CDR1 as SQVTM and CDR2 as ANQGSEA. The CDR3 reads CSAWDLGNEQYF. As DNA, the CDR3 is TGCAGCGCCTGGGACTTGGGGAACGAGCAGTACTTC.